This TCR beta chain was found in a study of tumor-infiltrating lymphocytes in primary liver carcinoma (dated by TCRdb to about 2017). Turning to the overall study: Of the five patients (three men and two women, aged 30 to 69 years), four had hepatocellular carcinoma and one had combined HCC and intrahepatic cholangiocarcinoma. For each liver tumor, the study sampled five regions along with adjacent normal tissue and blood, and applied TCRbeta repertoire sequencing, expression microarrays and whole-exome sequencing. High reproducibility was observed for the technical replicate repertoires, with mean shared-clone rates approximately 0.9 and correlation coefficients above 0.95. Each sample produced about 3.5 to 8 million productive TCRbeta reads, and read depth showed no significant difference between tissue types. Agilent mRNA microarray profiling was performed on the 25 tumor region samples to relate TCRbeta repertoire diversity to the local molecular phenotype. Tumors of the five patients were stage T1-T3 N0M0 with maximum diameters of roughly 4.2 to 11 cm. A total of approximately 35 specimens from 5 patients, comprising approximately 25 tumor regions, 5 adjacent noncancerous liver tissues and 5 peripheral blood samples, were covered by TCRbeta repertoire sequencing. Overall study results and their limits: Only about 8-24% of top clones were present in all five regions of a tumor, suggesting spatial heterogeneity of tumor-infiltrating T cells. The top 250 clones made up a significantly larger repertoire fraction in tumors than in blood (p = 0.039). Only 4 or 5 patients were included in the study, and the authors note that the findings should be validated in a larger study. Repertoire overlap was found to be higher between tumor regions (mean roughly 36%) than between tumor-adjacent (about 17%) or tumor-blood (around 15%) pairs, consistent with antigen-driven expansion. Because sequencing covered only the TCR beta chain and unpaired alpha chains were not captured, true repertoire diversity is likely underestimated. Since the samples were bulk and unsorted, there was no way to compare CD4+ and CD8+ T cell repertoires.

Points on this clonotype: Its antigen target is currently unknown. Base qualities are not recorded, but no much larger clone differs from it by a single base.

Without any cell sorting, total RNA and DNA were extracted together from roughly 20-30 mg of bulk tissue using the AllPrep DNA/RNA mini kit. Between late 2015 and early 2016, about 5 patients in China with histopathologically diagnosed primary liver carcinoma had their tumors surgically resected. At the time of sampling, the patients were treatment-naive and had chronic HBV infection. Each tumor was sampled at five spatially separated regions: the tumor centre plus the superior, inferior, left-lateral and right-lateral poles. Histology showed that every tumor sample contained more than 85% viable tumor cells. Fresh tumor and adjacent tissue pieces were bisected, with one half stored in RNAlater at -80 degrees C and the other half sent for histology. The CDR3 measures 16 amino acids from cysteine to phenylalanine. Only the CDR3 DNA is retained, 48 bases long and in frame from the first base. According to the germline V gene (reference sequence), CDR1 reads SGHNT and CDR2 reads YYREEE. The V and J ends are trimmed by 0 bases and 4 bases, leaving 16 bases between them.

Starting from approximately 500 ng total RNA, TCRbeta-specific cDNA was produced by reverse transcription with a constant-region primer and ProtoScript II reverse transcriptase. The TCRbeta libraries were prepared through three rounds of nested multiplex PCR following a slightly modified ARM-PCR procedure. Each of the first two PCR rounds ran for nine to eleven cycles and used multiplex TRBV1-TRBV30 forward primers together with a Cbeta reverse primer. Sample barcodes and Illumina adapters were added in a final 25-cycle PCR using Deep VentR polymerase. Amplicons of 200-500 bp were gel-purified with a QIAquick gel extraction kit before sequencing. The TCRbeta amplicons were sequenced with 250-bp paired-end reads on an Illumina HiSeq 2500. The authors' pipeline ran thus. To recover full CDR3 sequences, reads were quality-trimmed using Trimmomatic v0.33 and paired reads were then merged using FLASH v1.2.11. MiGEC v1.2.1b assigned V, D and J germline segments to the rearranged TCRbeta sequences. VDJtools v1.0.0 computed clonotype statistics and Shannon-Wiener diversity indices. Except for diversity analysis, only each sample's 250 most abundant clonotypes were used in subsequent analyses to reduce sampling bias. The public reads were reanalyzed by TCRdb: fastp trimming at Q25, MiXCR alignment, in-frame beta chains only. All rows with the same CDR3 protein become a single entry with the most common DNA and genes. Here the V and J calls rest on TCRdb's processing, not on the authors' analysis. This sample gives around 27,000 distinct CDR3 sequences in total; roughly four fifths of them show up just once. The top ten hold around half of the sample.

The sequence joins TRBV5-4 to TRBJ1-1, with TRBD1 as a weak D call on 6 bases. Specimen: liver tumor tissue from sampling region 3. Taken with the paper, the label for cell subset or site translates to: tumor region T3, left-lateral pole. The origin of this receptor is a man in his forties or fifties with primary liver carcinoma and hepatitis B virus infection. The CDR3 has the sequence CASSLGSHGGGTEAFF. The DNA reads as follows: TGTGCCAGCAGCTTGGGCTCCCATGGGGGCGGCACTGAAGCTTTCTTT.